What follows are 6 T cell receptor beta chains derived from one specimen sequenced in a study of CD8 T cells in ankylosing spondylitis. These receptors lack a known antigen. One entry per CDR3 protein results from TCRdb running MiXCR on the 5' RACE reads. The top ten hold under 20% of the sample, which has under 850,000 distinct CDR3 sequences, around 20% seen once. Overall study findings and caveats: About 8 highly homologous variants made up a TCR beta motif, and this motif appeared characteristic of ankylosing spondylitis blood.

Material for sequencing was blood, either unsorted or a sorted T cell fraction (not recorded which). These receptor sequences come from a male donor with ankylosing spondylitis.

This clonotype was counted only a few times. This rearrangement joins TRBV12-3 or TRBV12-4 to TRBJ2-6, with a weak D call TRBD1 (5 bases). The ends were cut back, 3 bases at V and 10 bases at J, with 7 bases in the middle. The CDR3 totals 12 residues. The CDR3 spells CASSLGLNVLTF. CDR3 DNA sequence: TGTGCCAGCAGTTTGGGGCTAAACGTCCTGACTTTC.

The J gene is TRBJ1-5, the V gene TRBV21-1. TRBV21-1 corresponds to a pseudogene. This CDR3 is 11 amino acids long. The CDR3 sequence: CASSRNQPQHF. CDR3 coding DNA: TGTGCCAGCAGCCGTAATCAGCCCCAGCATTTT.

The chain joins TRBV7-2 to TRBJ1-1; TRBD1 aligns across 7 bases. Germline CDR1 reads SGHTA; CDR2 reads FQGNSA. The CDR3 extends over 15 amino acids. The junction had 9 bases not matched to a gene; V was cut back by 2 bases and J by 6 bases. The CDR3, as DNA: TGTGCCAGCAGCTTAACTAGGGGGCACGTCGCTGAAGCTTTCTTT. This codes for CASSLTRGHVAEAFF.

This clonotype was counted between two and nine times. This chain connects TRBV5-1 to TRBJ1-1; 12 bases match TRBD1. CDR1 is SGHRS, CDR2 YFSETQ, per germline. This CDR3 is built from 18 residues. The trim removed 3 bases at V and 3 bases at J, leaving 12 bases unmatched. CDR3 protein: CASSSAGTGGYGDTEAFF. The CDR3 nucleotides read TGCGCCAGCAGCTCCGCCGGGACAGGGGGCTATGGGGACACTGAAGCTTTCTTT.

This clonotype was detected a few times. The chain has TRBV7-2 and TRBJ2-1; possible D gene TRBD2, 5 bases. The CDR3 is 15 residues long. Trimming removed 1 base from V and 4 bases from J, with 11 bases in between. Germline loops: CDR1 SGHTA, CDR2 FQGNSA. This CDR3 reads CASSLEAQRYNEQFF. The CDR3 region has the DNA TGTGCCAGCAGCTTAGAGGCCCAGCGGTACAATGAGCAGTTCTTC.

The CDR3 loop reads CASSLWGRGTDTQYF. As DNA, the CDR3 is TGTGCCAGCAGTTTATGGGGGAGAGGGACAGATACGCAGTATTTT. J is TRBJ2-3 and V is TRBV12-3 or TRBV12-4, with D perhaps assigned TRBD1 or TRBD2 (5 bases each). With 2 bases removed from V and 3 bases from J, the gap between germline ends came to 12 bases. This CDR3 is built from 15 residues.